This TCR beta chain was retrieved from a study of control samples from healthy donors and cancer patients. Germline assignment: CDR1 LGHNA and CDR2 YNFKEQ. The V gene end was trimmed by 0 bases and the J gene end by 0 bases; junction bases not matched to a gene: 4. The CDR3 contains 17 residues. Sequenced by immunoSEQ multiplex PCR; TCRdb stores in-frame clones only, minus some. The sample gives approximately 170,000 clones, roughly 91% of which show up once; approximately 1.5% is in the top ten. The J gene is TRBJ2-1, the V gene TRBV4-2, with TRBD2 matching over 8 bases. Sequencing used blood. This sequence originates from a woman under 40 in good health. In nucleotides, the CDR3 is TGTGCCAGCAGCCAAGAGGGCGGGGGGAGCTCCTACAATGAGCAGTTCTTC. Translation gives CASSQEGGGSSYNEQFF.